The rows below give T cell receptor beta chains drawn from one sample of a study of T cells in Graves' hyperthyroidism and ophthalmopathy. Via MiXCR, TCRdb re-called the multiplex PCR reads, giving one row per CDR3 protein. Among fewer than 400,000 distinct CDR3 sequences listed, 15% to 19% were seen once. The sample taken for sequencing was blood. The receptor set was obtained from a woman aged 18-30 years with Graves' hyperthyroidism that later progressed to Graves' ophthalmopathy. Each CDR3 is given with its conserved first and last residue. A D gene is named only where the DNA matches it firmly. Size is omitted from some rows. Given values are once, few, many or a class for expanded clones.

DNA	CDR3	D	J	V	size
TGTGCCAGCAGCCAGGGGGTTGGGACCTACGAGCAGTACTTC	CASSQGVGTYEQYF	-	TRBJ2-7	TRBV3-1	many
TGCAGTGTAGGCCCAACTAATGAAAAACTGTTTTTT	CSVGPTNEKLFF	-	TRBJ1-4	TRBV20-1	-
TGTGCTAGTGGGTTAGCGGGAGGACCCAATGAGCAGTTCTTC	CASGLAGGPNEQFF	TRBD2	TRBJ2-1	TRBV12-5	-
TGCGCCAGCAGCACCCGACAGGGGGCGCAGGAAGCTTTCTTT	CASSTRQGAQEAFF	TRBD1	TRBJ1-1	TRBV5-1	many
TGTGCCAGCAGTGCCGCGGGGGCCCTCGAGCAGTACTTC	CASSAAGALEQYF	-	TRBJ2-7	TRBV3-2	few
TGCGCCAGCAGCCCGGGACTATCCACTGGCTACACCTTC	CASSPGLSTGYTF	-	TRBJ1-2	TRBV5-1	many
TGTGCCAGCAGTGAATGGGAAAAAAACATTCAGCACTTC	CASSEWEKNIQHF	-	TRBJ2-4	TRBV2	-
TGTGCCAGCGGGGCCCAGGGGGCTGAAGGCTACACCTTC	CASGAQGAEGYTF	TRBD1	TRBJ1-2	TRBV27	many
TGTGCCAGCAGTTGGACAGAGAACACCGGGGAGCTGTTTTTT	CASSWTENTGELFF	-	TRBJ2-2	TRBV27	many
TGTGCCAGCAGCCAAGACACCCATGGCTACACCTTC	CASSQDTHGYTF	-	TRBJ1-2	TRBV3-1	many
TGTGCCAGCAGGGAGGGGGGGGCCAGGTACACTGAAGCTTTCTTT	CASREGGARYTEAFF	-	TRBJ1-1	TRBV6-1	many
TGTGCCAGCAGCGTGGGGGACGAGCAGTACTTC	CASSVGDEQYF	-	TRBJ2-7	TRBV7-9	many
TGTGCCTGGAGTGTAGATCGAGGCACAGATACGCAGTATTTT	CAWSVDRGTDTQYF	-	TRBJ2-3	TRBV30	many
TGTGCCACCAGTGAGGCAGGACCTACTGGAAACACCATATATTTT	CATSEAGPTGNTIYF	-	TRBJ1-3	TRBV24-1	-
TGTGCCAGCTCACCAGGGGATAATTCACCCCTCCACTTT	CASSPGDNSPLHF	-	TRBJ1-6	TRBV18	few
TGCAGTGCTAGAATGGGGGGTAAGACACCTACCCGCCGGCCCTACAATGAGCAGTTCTTC	CSARMGGKTPTRRPYNEQFF	-	TRBJ2-1	TRBV20-1	few
TGTGCCAGCGCAACTCAGGGGGTATCCAATGAAAAACTGTTTTTT	CASATQGVSNEKLFF	TRBD1	TRBJ1-4	TRBV25-1	few
TGTGCCAGCAGCCCAGCTAGTTATACGCAGTATTTT	CASSPASYTQYF	-	TRBJ2-3	TRBV14	-
TGTGCCAGCAGTCCGATCCCACGCCAGGGCTACACCTTC	CASSPIPRQGYTF	-	TRBJ1-2	TRBV14	many
TGTGCCAGCAGCTCTCCCGACAGTCTGAACACTGAAGCTTTCTTT	CASSSPDSLNTEAFF	-	TRBJ1-1	TRBV7-9	many
TGTGCCAGCATCGGGACAGGGGGCCGAGGCGAGCAGTACTTC	CASIGTGGRGEQYF	TRBD1	TRBJ2-7	TRBV2	many
TGTGCCAGCAGCTTCCGGGGCAGTGGCTACACCTTC	CASSFRGSGYTF	-	TRBJ1-2	TRBV13	-
TGTGCCATCAAGGGACAGAGCAGTGACTACGAGCAGTACTTC	CAIKGQSSDYEQYF	TRBD1	TRBJ2-7	TRBV10-3	-
TGTGCCAGCAGTGCGGGCAGGGGGAACACTGAAGCTTTCTTT	CASSAGRGNTEAFF	-	TRBJ1-1	TRBV2	many
TGCGCCAGCAGCCAAGGGCGGCTTGGGATGATCAATCAGCCCCAGCATTTT	CASSQGRLGMINQPQHF	-	TRBJ1-5	TRBV4-1	few
TGTGCCAGCAGTTCCACAGGGACCGGCACAGATACGCAGTATTTT	CASSSTGTGTDTQYF	-	TRBJ2-3	TRBV27	-
TGTGCCAGCAGTTCTGGAGCACTGAACACTGAAGCTTTCTTT	CASSSGALNTEAFF	-	TRBJ1-1	TRBV27	many